The 28 T cell receptor beta chains listed next were all sequenced from one sample in a study of T cells after yellow fever vaccination. TCRdb re-called the 5' RACE reads with MiXCR, one entry per CDR3 protein. The table records 120,000 or so distinct CDR3 sequences, roughly 9% of them present only once. The specimen comprised CD8+ T cells sorted from PBMCs, sampled on the day of the yellow fever booster vaccination. Receptors originate from a man aged 18 to 35 who received the YFV17D yellow fever vaccine.

This clonotype turned up a few times. The V gene is TRBV7-3, the J gene TRBJ2-2; D ambiguous. The V and J ends lost 6 bases and 0 bases respectively, with 8 bases between them. The CDR3 totals 14 residues. CDR1 is SGHTA, CDR2 FQGTGA, per germline. CDR3 coding DNA: TGTGCCAGCAGTCCCGTCCCGAACACCGGGGAGCTGTTTTTT. It translates to CASSPVPNTGELFF.

The V call is TRBV7-9, the J call TRBJ1-1; D not certain. V dropped 5 bases and J dropped 1 base, with 5 bases sitting between them. CDR3 length: 12 residues. Looked up from germline, CDR1 is SEHNR and CDR2 is FQNEAQ (reference sequence). The CDR3 region is CASSDKNTEAFF. The CDR3 DNA follows: TGTGCCAGCAGCGACAAGAACACTGAAGCTTTCTTT.

The chain carries TRBV4-3 and TRBJ2-3; the D is unclear. The V and J ends lost 2 bases and 5 bases respectively, with 23 bases between them. The CDR3 loop spans 18 amino acids. Germline V gene lookup returns CDR1 LGHNA and CDR2 YSLEER. CDR3 residues: CASSQRLEGPGSKDTQYF. In nucleotides, the CDR3 is TGCGCCAGCAGCCAAAGATTGGAAGGGCCAGGTTCGAAAGATACGCAGTATTTT.

V is TRBV6-4 and J is TRBJ2-6; 9 bases align to TRBD2. There are 16 residues in the CDR3. The trim removed 3 bases at V and 0 bases at J, leaving 0 bases unmatched. Per the germline V gene, CDR1 is MRHNA and CDR2 is SNTAGT. The CDR3, as DNA: TGTGCCAGCAGTGAGCGGGGGGGCTCTGGGGCCAACGTCCTGACTTTC. Amino acid sequence: CASSERGGSGANVLTF.

This clonotype was observed a few times. The genes are TRBV4-1 and TRBJ1-6; D is uncertain. Germline CDR1 reads MGHRA; CDR2 reads YSYEKL. The CDR3 is made up of 14 amino acids. The germline V and J ends were trimmed by 1 base and 6 bases, with 7 bases remaining between them. CDR3 sequence: CASSQVGLNSPLHF. CDR3 nucleotide sequence: TGCGCCAGCAGCCAAGTAGGCCTTAATTCACCCCTCCACTTT.

The CDR3 nucleotides are TGCAGTGCTAGTGGCCTCGGGGCCCCCCCAGATACGCAGTATTTT. Residues: CSASGLGAPPDTQYF. V gene TRBV20-1 combines with J gene TRBJ2-3; the D call may be TRBD1 or TRBD2 (5 bases each). The germline V and J ends were trimmed by 3 bases and 4 bases, with 17 bases remaining between them. Germline assignment: CDR1 DFQATT and CDR2 SNEGSKA (reference sequence). The CDR3 has 15 amino acids.

A few counts support this clonotype. The chain employs TRBV10-2 and TRBJ1-1; 8 nucleotides agree with TRBD1. The CDR3 consists of 13 residues. Germline V CDR1 and CDR2: WSHSY, SAAADI. V trimming: 5 bases; J trimming: 3 bases; junction bases outside the gene matches: 2. CDR3 nucleotides: TGCGCCAGCAGTACAGGGGGATACACTGAAGCTTTCTTT. Protein sequence: CASSTGGYTEAFF.

The V gene is TRBV4-3, the J gene TRBJ1-1, with unresolved D. The length of the CDR3 is 16 residues. Per germline, CDR1 LGHNA and CDR2 YSLEER. Trimming took off 2 bases at V and 0 bases at J, with 13 bases between the two ends. CDR3 DNA sequence: TGCGCCAGCAGCCAATACGAGGGTTCAATGAACACTGAAGCTTTCTTT. Protein product: CASSQYEGSMNTEAFF.

The chain links TRBV7-9 to TRBJ1-1; D call uncertain. The CDR3 sequence is 11 residues long. Germline V gene data show CDR1 as SEHNR and CDR2 as FQNEAQ (reference sequence). V lost 5 bases to trimming and J lost 9 bases, with 10 bases between them. CDR3 bases: TGTGCCAGCAGCCTATCCCCGAAAGCTTTCTTT. Translating gives CASSLSPKAFF.

The chain couples TRBV10-3 to TRBJ2-1, with D tentatively TRBD1 (5 bases). The germline V and J ends were trimmed by 4 bases and 0 bases, with 10 bases remaining between them. CDR3 length: 15 residues. Germline V gene data show CDR1 as ENHRY and CDR2 as SYGVKD. The CDR3 here is CAISGTDSSYNEQFF. The CDR3 nucleotides are TGTGCCATCAGTGGAACTGACAGCTCCTACAATGAGCAGTTCTTC.

This clonotype appeared a few times. CDR3 amino acids: CASSLEDRENTEAFF. CDR3 nucleotides: TGTGCCAGCAGCTTAGAAGACAGGGAGAACACTGAAGCTTTCTTT. The genes are TRBV11-2 and TRBJ1-1; 7 bases fit TRBD1. The V gene end was trimmed by 0 bases and the J gene end by 1 base; junction bases not matched to a gene: 2. The CDR3 covers 15 residues. Germline V lookup: CDR1 SGHAT, CDR2 FQNNGV.

This clonotype was observed a few times. This chain uses TRBV4-2 with TRBJ2-2; maybe TRBD1 (6 bases). This CDR3 is built from 14 residues. Germline CDR1 and CDR2: LGHNA and YNFKEQ. The V end was cut by 2 bases, the J end by 6 bases, with 10 bases between. CDR3 residues: CASSQPGTPGELFF. The CDR3 DNA reads TGTGCCAGCAGCCAACCCGGGACACCCGGGGAGCTGTTTTTT.

The V gene is TRBV12-3 or TRBV12-4, the J gene TRBJ2-7, with 7 bases fitting TRBD2. V gave up 3 bases and J gave up 5 bases; unmatched junction bases: 4. This CDR3 comprises 13 residues. The CDR3 sequence: CASSLERGDEQYF. CDR3 nucleotide sequence: TGTGCCAGCAGTTTGGAACGGGGGGACGAGCAGTACTTC.

The genes are TRBV19 and TRBJ2-1; D is undetermined. Germline V gives CDR1 LNHDA, CDR2 SQIVND (reference sequence). V was shortened by 5 bases and J by 9 bases, with 14 bases between the two germline ends. This CDR3 is built from 13 residues. CDR3 nucleotides: TGTGCCAGTAGTCCCCATTCCGGGCGTGAGCAGTTCTTC. Translated: CASSPHSGREQFF.

This clonotype showed up just a few times. The chain is built from TRBV28 and TRBJ2-7; TRBD1 might be the D (6 bases). CDR3 length equals 12 residues. V dropped 6 bases and J dropped 6 bases, with 12 bases sitting between them. Germline V CDR1 and CDR2: MDHEN, SYDVKM. DNA of the CDR3: TGTGCCAGCAGCCCGACAGGTGCCGAGCAGTACGTC. Translating it yields CASSPTGAEQYV.

The CDR3: CASSRPFGNQFF. The CDR3 bases are TGTGCCAGCAGCCGACCCTTTGGGAATCAGTTCTTC. The chain joins TRBV13 to TRBJ2-1, with D unclear. V dropped 5 bases and J dropped 13 bases, with 15 bases sitting between them. Per germline, CDR1 PRHDT and CDR2 FYEKMQ (reference sequence). There are 12 residues in the CDR3.

The J gene is TRBJ2-1, the V gene TRBV4-2; D is possibly TRBD2 (5 bases). Trimming took off 1 base at V and 0 bases at J, with 10 bases between the two ends. The germline CDR1 and CDR2 sequences are LGHNA and YNFKEQ. The CDR3 has 16 residues. Here the CDR3 DNA reads TGTGCCAGCAGCCAAGTCCACGGGGACTCCTACAATGAGCAGTTCTTC. It yields the protein CASSQVHGDSYNEQFF.

This clonotype has just a few counts. The chain combines TRBV7-9 with TRBJ2-1; TRBD1 matches at 9 bases. Per germline, CDR1 SEHNR and CDR2 FQNEAQ (reference sequence). V trimming: 6 bases; J trimming: 9 bases; junction bases outside the gene matches: 21. The length of the CDR3 is 18 residues. Written as DNA, the CDR3 is TGTGCCAGCAGAAACAACGTACGTGTGGGACAGGGTTTCGGTGAGCAGTTCTTC. It is translated as CASRNNVRVGQGFGEQFF.

The chain has TRBV3-1 and TRBJ2-2, with D tentatively TRBD1 or TRBD2 (5 bases each). CDR3 size: 15 residues. V was clipped by 1 base and J by 4 bases, with 10 bases between them. Germline-derived CDR1 and CDR2 are LGHDT and YNNKEL (reference sequence). The CDR3 nucleotides read TGTGCCAGCAGCCAAGCAGGGAGTGGCACCGGGGAGCTGTTTTTT. Its translation: CASSQAGSGTGELFF.

This clonotype showed up many times. The rearrangement joins TRBV13 to TRBJ1-1; possible D gene TRBD1, 5 bases. V shed 2 bases and J shed 6 bases, with 10 bases lying between them. Germline loops: CDR1 PRHDT, CDR2 FYEKMQ (reference sequence). The CDR3 extends over 13 amino acids. CDR3 amino acids: CASSLLGAAEAFF. In DNA form, the CDR3 reads TGTGCCAGCAGCTTACTTGGGGCAGCTGAAGCTTTCTTT. The whole variable domain, remainder taken from reference TRBV13 and TRBJ1-1, is AAGVIQSPRHLIKEKRETATLKCYPIPRHDTVYWYQQGPGQDPQFLISFYEKMQSDKGSIPDRFSAQQFSDYHSELNMSSLELGDSALYFCASSLLGAAEAFFGQGTRLTVV.

This clonotype was recorded at least ten times. V usage is TRBV29-1 and J usage is TRBJ2-7; D is unresolved. Trimming removed 0 bases from V and 4 bases from J, with 10 bases in between. Germline values: CDR1 SQVTM, CDR2 ANQGSEA. The CDR3 extends over 13 amino acids. The CDR3: CSVEDGPLYEQYF. In DNA, the CDR3 is TGCAGCGTTGAAGACGGACCGCTTTACGAGCAGTACTTC.

The chain combines TRBV4-2 with TRBJ2-3; the match to TRBD2 covers 7 bases. The ends lost 0 bases at V and 5 bases at J; junction bases unmatched: 5. The CDR3 extends over 15 amino acids. Per germline, CDR1 LGHNA and CDR2 YNFKEQ. The CDR3 DNA reads as TGTGCCAGCAGCCAAGATACCGGGGAGGGAGATACGCAGTATTTT. Encoded protein: CASSQDTGEGDTQYF.

This chain uses TRBV7-2 with TRBJ1-5; D call uncertain. The CDR3 loop spans 17 amino acids. Germline loops: CDR1 SGHTA, CDR2 FQGNSA. Trimming removed 3 bases at V and 3 bases at J, with 18 bases between. CDR3 in amino acids: CASSFRHGRELNQPQHF. The CDR3 DNA is TGTGCCAGCAGCTTTCGTCACGGAAGGGAACTCAATCAGCCCCAGCATTTT. The entire variable domain, with the rest obtained from reference TRBV7-2 and TRBJ1-5, is as follows: GAGVSQSPSNKVTEKGKDVELRCDPISGHTALYWYRQSLGQGLEFLIYFQGNSAPDKSGLPSDRFSAERTGGSVSTLTIQRTQQEDSAVYLCASSFRHGRELNQPQHFGDGTRLSIL.

The chain is built from TRBV5-1 and TRBJ2-7, with TRBD2 matching 9 bases. J gave up 2 bases and V 4 bases, and 7 bases lay outside the gene matches. This CDR3 spans 15 amino acids. In germline, CDR1 is SGHRS, CDR2 YFSETQ. The CDR3 DNA follows: TGCGCCAGCAGCCCCTGGGTAGCGGGGGCCTACGAGCAGTACGTC. Its translation is CASSPWVAGAYEQYV.

A few counts support this clonotype. The rearrangement uses TRBV7-7 and TRBJ2-1, with TRBD1 identical over 8 bases. J lost 6 bases, V lost 1 base, and 5 bases had no gene match. The CDR3 is 15 residues long. Germline-derived CDR1 and CDR2 are SSHAT and FNYEAQ (reference sequence). The CDR3 DNA follows: TGTGCCAGCAGCTTAGGACAGGGGCCCGGCAATGAGCAGTTCTTC. Its translation: CASSLGQGPGNEQFF.

This clonotype was detected many times. V usage is TRBV2 and J usage is TRBJ1-2, with D hard to call. V was cut by 4 bases and J by 6 bases, with 12 bases left in between. CDR3 length: 13 residues. CDR1 is SNHLY, CDR2 FYNNEI, per germline. The DNA of the CDR3 is TGTGCCAGCAGTGTAACGGAACTAGATGGCTACACCTTC. It specifies CASSVTELDGYTF.

This clonotype occurred a few times. V and J are TRBV20-1 and TRBJ2-3; D may correspond to TRBD1 or TRBD2 (5 bases each). CDR1 and CDR2 from the germline V gene are DFQATT and SNEGSKA (reference sequence). V was cut by 3 bases and J by 2 bases, with 15 bases left in between. CDR3 length: 15 amino acids. The CDR3 protein is CSASPPGPSTDTQYF. Written as DNA, the CDR3 is TGCAGTGCTAGCCCGCCGGGACCGTCCACAGATACGCAGTATTTT.

This clonotype has only a few counts. The chain combines TRBV2 with TRBJ1-5; maybe TRBD1 (5 bases). This CDR3 has 13 residues. Trimming cost V 0 bases and J 10 bases, with 10 bases left between them. CDR1 is SNHLY, CDR2 FYNNEI, per germline. The CDR3 DNA reads as TGTGCCAGCAGTGAAGCGGGACTCCAACCCCAGCATTTT. Protein product: CASSEAGLQPQHF.